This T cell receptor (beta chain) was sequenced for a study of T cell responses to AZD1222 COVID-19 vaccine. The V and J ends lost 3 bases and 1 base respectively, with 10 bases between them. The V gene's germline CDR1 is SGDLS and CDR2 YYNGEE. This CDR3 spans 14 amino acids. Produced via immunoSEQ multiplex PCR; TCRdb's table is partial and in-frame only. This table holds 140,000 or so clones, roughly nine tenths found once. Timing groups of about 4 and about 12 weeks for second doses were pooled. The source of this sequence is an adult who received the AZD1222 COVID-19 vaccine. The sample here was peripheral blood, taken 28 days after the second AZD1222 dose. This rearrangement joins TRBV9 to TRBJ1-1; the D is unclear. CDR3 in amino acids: CASSAIKENTEAFF. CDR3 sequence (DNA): TGTGCCAGCAGCGCAATAAAAGAGAACACTGAAGCTTTCTTT.